This is a list of T cell receptor beta chains from one sample in a study of beta chain features in type 1 diabetes. Clones were read by immunoSEQ multiplex PCR, and TCRdb kept only the in-frame ones, dropping some. This sample has 250,000 to 350,000 clones, with approximately 15% found just once. The sequenced material came from naive CD4+ T cells from blood. All receptors come from a man younger than 35 with type 1 diabetes. Each CDR3 is given with its conserved first and last residue. D genes are given only for firm matches. The size field is filled for only some rows; it gives once, few, many or a size class.

abundance	v_gene	d_gene	j_gene	CDR3nt	CDR3aa
.	TRBV7-2	.	TRBJ2-2	TGTGCCAGCAGCTGGGGGCAGCGGTCCGGGGAGCTGTTTTTT	CASSWGQRSGELFF
.	TRBV30	.	TRBJ1-1	TGTGCCTGTCTTAGGGGTGTCGTCTCTGAAGCTTTCTTT	CACLRGVVSEAFF
.	TRBV6-5	.	TRBJ2-7	TGTGCCAGCAGTTACTTGGGGACATCCTCCTACGAGCAGTACTTC	CASSYLGTSSYEQYF
few	TRBV18	.	TRBJ2-1	TGTGCCAGCTCACCACCGGACCGGGGGAATGAGCAGTTCTTC	CASSPPDRGNEQFF
few	TRBV4-2	TRBD1	TRBJ1-5	TGTGCCAGCAGCCTGCAGGGGGCGAGCAATCAGCCCCAGCATTTT	CASSLQGASNQPQHF
.	TRBV9	TRBD2	TRBJ2-1	TGTGCCAGCAGCACCCGAGCGGGAGAAGTGGGCAATGAGCAGTTCTTC	CASSTRAGEVGNEQFF
.	TRBV9	TRBD2	TRBJ2-1	TGTGCCAGCAGCGATAGCGGGGGGGCACGGAATGAGCAGTTCTTC	CASSDSGGARNEQFF
few	TRBV30	TRBD1	TRBJ1-5	TGTGCCTGGAGTGGGGACAGCCCCCCCAATCAGCCCCAGCATTTT	CAWSGDSPPNQPQHF
few	TRBV6-5	.	TRBJ2-2	TGTGCCAGCAGTTTGCCGGGGGTTGGGGTGCTGTTTTTT	CASSLPGVGVLFF
few	TRBV9	TRBD1	TRBJ1-5	TGTGCCAGCAGCGTACAGGGGGCGCGGAATCAGCCCCAGCATTTT	CASSVQGARNQPQHF
few	TRBV5-1	.	TRBJ1-1	TGCGCCAGCAGCTTGGTATCAGGGAGGGTGAACACTGAAGCTTTCTTT	CASSLVSGRVNTEAFF
few	TRBV11-2	TRBD1	TRBJ2-7	TGTGCCAGCAGCTTGAGGACAGGGGGGACCTACGAGCAGTACTTC	CASSLRTGGTYEQYF
few	TRBV4-2	.	TRBJ2-7	TGTGCCAGCAGCCAAGGGAGGGGCTCCTACGAGCAGTACTTC	CASSQGRGSYEQYF
few	TRBV7-9	.	TRBJ2-7	TGTGCCAGCAGCTCCCGGACGGGAGCGCTGCAGTACTTC	CASSSRTGALQYF
.	TRBV27	.	TRBJ1-1	TGTGCCAGCTTGGGCAGAAACACTGAAGCTTTCTTT	CASLGRNTEAFF
.	TRBV19	TRBD1	TRBJ2-3	TGTGCCAGTAGTATCAGGGGGCAAACAACAGATACGCAGTATTTT	CASSIRGQTTDTQYF
once	TRBV11-3	TRBD1	TRBJ2-1	TGTGCCAGCAGCTCCGGGACAGCATCCTACAATGAGCAGTTCTTC	CASSSGTASYNEQFF
few	TRBV13	.	TRBJ1-1	TGTGCCAGCGGTCTGCTGCTGGGAGGGGTCGTCCACACTGAAGCTTTCTTT	CASGLLLGGVVHTEAFF
few	TRBV7-2	TRBD2	TRBJ2-1	TGTGCCAGCAGCTTAGAGCGGGGGGGCCTTTCGAATGATGAGCAGTTCTTC	CASSLERGGLSNDEQFF
.	TRBV5-6	TRBD1	TRBJ2-5	TGTGCCAGCAGCTGGACAGGGGGGGAGACCCAGTACTTC	CASSWTGGETQYF
.	TRBV19	.	TRBJ1-1	TGTGCCAGCCAGTTGCCTTTTAACACTGAAGCTTTCTTT	CASQLPFNTEAFF
few	TRBV5-1	TRBD2	TRBJ2-3	TGCGCCAGCAGCTACGGCCTAGCGGGGGGCACAGATACGCAGTATTTT	CASSYGLAGGTDTQYF
.	TRBV5-6	.	TRBJ2-7	TGTGCCAGCAGCTTAGGGGTCAGCGAGCAGTACTTC	CASSLGVSEQYF
.	TRBV30	TRBD1	TRBJ1-2	TGTGCCTGGAGTGTCGGACAGGGGATCTTGGCTGGCTACACCTTC	CAWSVGQGILAGYTF
.	TRBV10-3	.	TRBJ1-2	TGTGCCATCAGTGAGTCGTCCGAACTAAGGCGTGGCTACACCTTC	CAISESSELRRGYTF
.	TRBV15	.	TRBJ1-5	TGTGCCACCAGCCCAGGGCCTTATAGCAATCAGCCCCAGCATTTT	CATSPGPYSNQPQHF
.	TRBV2	TRBD1	TRBJ2-7	TGTGCCAGCAGTGAAAGGACAGGGCTCGACGAGCAGTACTTC	CASSERTGLDEQYF
.	TRBV2	TRBD2	TRBJ2-3	TGTGCCAGCAGTGCCCTAGCGGGAGGTATTGGGCGGAGAGATACGCAGTATTTT	CASSALAGGIGRRDTQYF
.	TRBV6-5	.	TRBJ1-2	TGTGCCAGCAAAAGTCCAGGCTATGGCTACACCTTC	CASKSPGYGYTF
few	TRBV6-4	TRBD2	TRBJ2-7	TGTGCCAGCAGCAGACTAGCGGGCCACGAGCAGTACTTC	CASSRLAGHEQYF
few	TRBV18	TRBD1	TRBJ2-3	TGTGCCAGCTCACCCCTAGGACAGGGTGCAGATACGCAGTATTTT	CASSPLGQGADTQYF
few	TRBV5-4	TRBD2	TRBJ2-3	TGTGCCAGCAGCTTGGTTAGCGGGGGGGACACAGATACGCAGTATTTT	CASSLVSGGDTDTQYF
.	TRBV30	.	TRBJ1-2	TGTGCCTGGAGGGACGTTGGGGCCGGCTATGGCTACACCTTC	CAWRDVGAGYGYTF
few	TRBV5-1	.	TRBJ2-5	TGCGCCAGCAGCTTGGGGGGCCAGGACGGAGAGACCCAGTACTTC	CASSLGGQDGETQYF
few	TRBV7-2	TRBD2	TRBJ2-1	TGTGCCAGCAGCTTAGTCTCCGGGACTAGCTACAATGAGCAGTTCTTC	CASSLVSGTSYNEQFF
.	TRBV6-5	TRBD1	TRBJ1-1	TGTGCCAGCTGGGGACAGCTAAACACTGAAGCTTTCTTT	CASWGQLNTEAFF
few	TRBV29-1	.	TRBJ2-4	TGCAGCGTTGCTGGAGTCCTAGCCAAAAACATTCAGTACTTC	CSVAGVLAKNIQYF
.	TRBV7-9	.	TRBJ2-7	TGTGCCAGCAGCTTAGCTCAACGGGGGAACGAGCAGTACTTC	CASSLAQRGNEQYF
.	TRBV6-6	.	TRBJ1-2	TGTGCCAGCAGTTACACCCAATCTACCCGAGGGGGCTACACCTTC	CASSYTQSTRGGYTF